This T cell receptor (beta chain) was documented in a study of cytomegalovirus exposure and HLA in healthy donors (dated 2017 in TCRdb). Concerning the study at large: In an earlier analysis of under 750 of the donors, under 300 Gb of sequence data and 117 million unique TCR beta sequences from about 179 million T cells were reported. All discovery cohort repertoires had been generated on a single sequencing platform. The later analysis used no new phenotypic data to find candidate immune exposures, relying instead on TCR beta sequences and their occurrence across donors. Roughly 5 DR-DQ haplotypes were treated as single units for association and clustering because of strong linkage in the cohort. To decide whether each TCR beta V gene segment behaved as functional or pseudogenic, an earlier analysis of some 600 of the donors relied on high-throughput TCR beta sequencing. Among roughly 370 genotyped donors of the cohort, an average of around 240,000 unique TCR beta nucleotide sequences were sequenced per donor, approximately 20% of them non-productive. Of the roughly 400 genotyped donors, roughly 85% fell in the genetic ancestry cluster associated with self-reported Caucasian donors. A separate validation cohort of approximately 120 different subjects was used in addition to the roughly 670-subject first cohort. In a later analysis, previously published TCR beta repertoires from 670 or so donors were re-analyzed and high-resolution HLA genotyping was added so that TCR occurrence patterns could be studied. The number of donors typed differed by locus, with about 629-630 for A, B, C, DRB1 and DQB1, around 500 for DQA1, 606 for DPA1, and approximately 470 for DPB1. Alongside the repertoire data, information on donor age, sex, ethnicity and CMV serostatus was compiled. An early release covering roughly 640 HLA-typed donors comprised about 320 gigabases of sequencing data and roughly 85 million unique TCR sequences. To predict cytomegalovirus infection status, the study combined high-throughput TCR immunosequencing, statistical association of individual TCRs with disease status, and machine learning. HLA typing included class I and class II loci at four-digit resolution. The study profiled the T cell repertoires of approximately 700 subjects by immunosequencing and related them to cytomegalovirus serostatus. The aim of the study was to test whether cataloging public T cell receptors could identify signatures of past pathogen exposure. A later genetic analysis took genome-wide SNP genotypes for 398 of the 666 donors and used that subset as a discovery cohort.

The cohort consisted of 600 to 700 healthy bone marrow donors. At the time of sampling, all cohort members were nominally healthy, though unrecorded immune exposures were likely present. The donor tested CMV seronegative, placing the donor among the 352 seronegative members of the cohort. A peripheral blood sample was collected from each donor, and TCR beta sequencing was performed on peripheral blood mononuclear cells. The Qiagen DNeasy Blood Extraction Kit was used to extract genomic DNA from the blood cell samples. Including the terminal cysteine and phenylalanine, the CDR3 comprises 13 residues. CDR3 DNA only is kept here, 39 bases in frame from base 1. From a lookup of the germline V gene, CDR1 and CDR2 are SNHLY and FYNNEI. Between the V and J ends, shortened by 4 bases and 5 bases respectively, the junction contains 10 bases. This clone has more than one count but fewer than ten. No cognate antigen has been identified for it. Qualities for individual bases were not recorded, and no much larger clone is one base off.

The library was built by means of the immunoSEQ multiplex PCR assay. For the multiplex PCR, a mixture combining 60 forward primers for TCR Vbeta segments and 13 reverse primers for TCR Jbeta segments was used. Amplification of the CDR3 region of rearranged TCR beta genes was performed with a multiplex PCR assay on genomic DNA. The Illumina HiSeq System was used to sequence the amplified TCR beta libraries as 87-base-pair reads. As for the original processing: A later analysis tallied around 80 million unique TCR beta chains across the 660 or so repertoires, and approximately 11 million of those chains were shared by two or more donors. To remove PCR and sequencing errors, raw reads were error-corrected and collapsed into unique sequences using a nearest-neighbor algorithm that merged closely related sequences. To assign V, D and J gene segments, CDR3 sequences were aligned to IMGT reference sequences. Each retained sequence needed at least a six-nucleotide match to both a V gene segment and a J gene segment. A rearrangement counted as productive if the CDR3 had no stop codons and remained in frame with V and J, and every other rearrangement counted as non-productive. Following IMGT convention, CDR3 was defined as the stretch from the second conserved V-encoded cysteine to the conserved J-encoded phenylalanine. The earlier analysis of some 550 of the donors excluded any sequence lacking an unambiguous match to a single V gene segment. In an earlier analysis of 587 of the donors, a V segment was called functional when productive rearrangements were above 56.7%, and segregating when the standard deviation between donors exceeded 5%. To diagnose cytomegalovirus status from the catalog of TCR beta chain sequences, a statistical classification framework was built. In a later analysis, TCR nucleotide sequences were compared against IMGT/GENE-DB human TR gene sequences so that V and J genes could be assigned. In a later analysis, CDR3 sequences and most-parsimonious VDJ recombination scenarios were assigned using the TCRdist pipeline. In a later analysis, each TCR beta chain was defined by its CDR3 amino acid sequence together with its V-gene family, and reads lacking a unique V-gene family were excluded. In a later analysis, 450 to 600 highly shared, low-generation-probability nucleotide sequences were removed to address suspected cross-contamination and a sequencing artifact. In a later analysis, a clonal expansion index for each public chain was calculated from normalized within-repertoire ranks of inferred template counts. In a later analysis, generation probabilities were computed with a VDJ recombination model fitted to out-of-frame rearrangements, and the resulting probabilities were checked against IGoR. In a later analysis, TCR-TCR, TCR-HLA and TCR-CMV co-occurrence was scored with hypergeometric tests, and a repertoire-size bias correction was applied to TCR pairs. False discovery rates were estimated in a later analysis by permuting HLA or CMV assignments 20 times. A later analysis grouped co-occurring TCRs with DBSCAN, adding TCRdist sequence similarity when clustering within HLA-allele-positive subsets. Repertoires with fewer than 30,000 or more than 120,000 public chains were left out of co-occurrence clustering, as were four to six repertoires with anomalous nucleotide sharing. TCRdb obtained this table from immuneACCESS and retained in-frame rearrangements with V and J assigned. These tables miss some clones; where compared with another copy, unresolved V genes account for less than half of the shortfall, and the remainder is unexplained. D and trimming come from the DNA, and the V and J calls and clone size come from that table. The sample profile shows under 200,000 clones; around 80% of them were found once. The ten top clones hold 1.3% to 1.5% of the sample.

Overall results and qualifications from the work: Sequencing depth was assumed to be roughly uniform across donors in the presence/absence analyses, though that assumption may not hold. This cohort had only TCR beta chains sequenced, and the lack of alpha or paired-chain data limited which features could be detected. While some public TCRs were present in many individuals, most TCR sequences turned up only very rarely across donors. Because counts were too low, about 18 rarely observed V segments, including chromosome 9 orphons, were left out of the earlier analysis of over 550 of the donors. In an earlier analysis of some 500 of the donors, most TCR beta V segments were observed in productive rearrangements about 87% or about 30% of the time, broadly matching IMGT annotations. Correlated functional status among segregating V segments might reflect linkage disequilibrium, but an unknown experimental factor could not be ruled out. It was suggested by the authors that the approach could potentially be generalized to other disease states and immunological phenotypes. Because HLA typing was missing for some donors at each locus, association tests included only the typed subset. The 87-base-pair reads could not distinguish some IMGT-functional V segments, including TRBV6-2 and TRBV6-3, so those segments were excluded. The sequencing pipeline was judged likely to have produced a cluster of highly shared sequence variants as a technical artifact. A later analysis reported that several top co-occurrence clusters appeared linked to parvovirus B19, influenza, CMV and Epstein-Barr virus. In vitro tests confirmed that a few of the cytomegalovirus-associated TCR beta chains recognize cytomegalovirus antigens. A further reported finding was that TCR beta sequences accurately predicted the HLA-A and HLA-B alleles for most subjects in the first cohort. In a later analysis, HLA-associated TCR beta chains showed more clonal expansion and lower generation probabilities than non-associated chains that were equally common. V-gene and J-gene trimming of TCR beta chains was associated with a missense DCLRE1C variant in a later genetic analysis, and the association was replicated in an independent cohort. A later analysis found that most CMV-associated TCR beta chains appeared HLA-restricted, with HLA associations seemingly driven largely by CMV exposure. In a later analysis, about 17,000 TCR beta sequences were associated with specific HLA alleles at a false discovery rate of 0.05. In the study, 150 to 200 TCR beta chains were listed as associated with cytomegalovirus. In a later analysis, the rate of TCR association differed among HLA loci, with DRB1 alleles having the most associated TCRs and HLA-C alleles having the fewest. When HLA alleles, especially DR and DQ, strongly co-occurred, TCR associations were difficult to assign to individual alleles. The classifier was reported to diagnose cytomegalovirus status with high specificity and sensitivity in both the original and validation cohorts. CMV serostatus was the only immune exposure information available for the cohort. According to a later genetic analysis, donors in an Asian-associated ancestry cluster had fewer N-insertions in productive TCRs than the approximately 700-donor mean.

The clonotype originates from a man between 18 and 35 years old in good health and CMV-seronegative. This chain is built from TRBV2 and TRBJ2-3; 5 matching bases give a weak D call of TRBD2. The sample was PBMCs. The CDR3 has the sequence CASSGELGDTQYF. The DNA sequence reads TGTGCCAGCAGTGGAGAACTAGGAGATACGCAGTATTTT.